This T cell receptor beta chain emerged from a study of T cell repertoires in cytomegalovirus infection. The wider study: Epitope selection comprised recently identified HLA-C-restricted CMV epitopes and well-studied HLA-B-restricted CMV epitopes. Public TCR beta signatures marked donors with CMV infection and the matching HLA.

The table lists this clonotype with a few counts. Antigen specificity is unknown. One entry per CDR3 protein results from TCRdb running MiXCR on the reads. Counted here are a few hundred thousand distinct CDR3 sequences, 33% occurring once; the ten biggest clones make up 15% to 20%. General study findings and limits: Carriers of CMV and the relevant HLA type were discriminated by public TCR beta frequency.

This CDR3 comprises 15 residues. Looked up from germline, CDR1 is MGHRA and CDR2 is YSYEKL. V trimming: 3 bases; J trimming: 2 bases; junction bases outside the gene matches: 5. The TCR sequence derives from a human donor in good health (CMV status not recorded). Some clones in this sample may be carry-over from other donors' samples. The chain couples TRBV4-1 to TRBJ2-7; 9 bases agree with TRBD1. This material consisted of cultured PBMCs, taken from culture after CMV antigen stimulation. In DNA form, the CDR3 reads TGCGCCAGCAGCCACGCCGGGACAGGGACCTACGAGCAGTACTTC. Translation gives CASSHAGTGTYEQYF.